One and the same sample provided the 5 T cell receptor beta chains below, sequenced in a study of shared clonotypes between healthy human individuals. Libraries were prepared by immunoSEQ multiplex PCR; TCRdb keeps only in-frame clonotypes and omits some of them. The sample carries 2 million to 2.5 million clones, roughly 93% recorded once. Sequenced: naive CD4+ T cells from PBMCs. As to subset: CD45RA+ positively selected. The receptor set was obtained from a man between 18 and 35 years old in good health. Some clones in this sample may be carry-over from other donors' samples.

The chain uses TRBV29-1 and TRBJ2-7, with 11 bases that match TRBD2. The length of the CDR3 is 14 residues. The germline V gene has CDR1 SQVTM and CDR2 ANQGSEA. J was trimmed by 5 bases and V by 4 bases; bases with no gene match: 7. This CDR3 reads CSVALLAGVHEQYF. CDR3 nucleotides: TGCAGCGTTGCTCTACTAGCGGGGGTACACGAGCAGTACTTC.

The chain has TRBV30 and TRBJ2-1; D is uncertain. This CDR3 has 10 amino acids. Germline lookup yields CDR1 GTSNPN and CDR2 SVGIG (reference sequence). The V end lost 2 bases, the J end lost 10 bases, and 6 bases lay between the germline ends. CDR3 residues: CAWSQAEQFF. The DNA of the CDR3 is TGTGCCTGGAGTCAGGCCGAGCAGTTCTTC.

About this clone itself: Within the sample, other DNA sequences also encode this same CDR3. The chain uses TRBV5-1 and TRBJ2-7; D remains unclear. Germline CDR1 reads SGHRS; CDR2 reads YFSETQ. V lost 1 base and J lost 6, with 8 bases in between. The CDR3 covers 12 residues. CDR3 sequence: CASSLSSGEQYF. The CDR3, as DNA: TGCGCCAGCAGCTTGAGTTCTGGCGAGCAGTACTTC.

In regard to this clone: Other DNA sequences within the sample encode an identical CDR3. The chain uses TRBV4-1 and TRBJ2-1, with TRBD2 identical over 7 bases. This CDR3 spans 16 amino acids. CDR1 MGHRA and CDR2 YSYEKL come from the germline V gene. V shed 0 bases, J shed 0 bases, and the junction held 2 bases outside the gene matches. The CDR3 nucleotides read TGCGCCAGCAGCCAAGATCGACTAGCCTCCTACAATGAGCAGTTCTTC. It codes for CASSQDRLASYNEQFF.

This clone was seen just once. This chain connects TRBV6-1 to TRBJ1-5; D is perhaps TRBD1 (5 bases). Trimming stripped 6 bases from V and 4 bases from J, with 16 bases between. The germline gives CDR1 MNHNS, CDR2 SASEGT. This CDR3 comprises 15 residues. CDR3 sequence reads: CASSLAPGSNQPQHF. The DNA of the CDR3 is TGTGCCAGCAGCCTTGCCCCAGGGAGTAATCAGCCCCAGCATTTT.